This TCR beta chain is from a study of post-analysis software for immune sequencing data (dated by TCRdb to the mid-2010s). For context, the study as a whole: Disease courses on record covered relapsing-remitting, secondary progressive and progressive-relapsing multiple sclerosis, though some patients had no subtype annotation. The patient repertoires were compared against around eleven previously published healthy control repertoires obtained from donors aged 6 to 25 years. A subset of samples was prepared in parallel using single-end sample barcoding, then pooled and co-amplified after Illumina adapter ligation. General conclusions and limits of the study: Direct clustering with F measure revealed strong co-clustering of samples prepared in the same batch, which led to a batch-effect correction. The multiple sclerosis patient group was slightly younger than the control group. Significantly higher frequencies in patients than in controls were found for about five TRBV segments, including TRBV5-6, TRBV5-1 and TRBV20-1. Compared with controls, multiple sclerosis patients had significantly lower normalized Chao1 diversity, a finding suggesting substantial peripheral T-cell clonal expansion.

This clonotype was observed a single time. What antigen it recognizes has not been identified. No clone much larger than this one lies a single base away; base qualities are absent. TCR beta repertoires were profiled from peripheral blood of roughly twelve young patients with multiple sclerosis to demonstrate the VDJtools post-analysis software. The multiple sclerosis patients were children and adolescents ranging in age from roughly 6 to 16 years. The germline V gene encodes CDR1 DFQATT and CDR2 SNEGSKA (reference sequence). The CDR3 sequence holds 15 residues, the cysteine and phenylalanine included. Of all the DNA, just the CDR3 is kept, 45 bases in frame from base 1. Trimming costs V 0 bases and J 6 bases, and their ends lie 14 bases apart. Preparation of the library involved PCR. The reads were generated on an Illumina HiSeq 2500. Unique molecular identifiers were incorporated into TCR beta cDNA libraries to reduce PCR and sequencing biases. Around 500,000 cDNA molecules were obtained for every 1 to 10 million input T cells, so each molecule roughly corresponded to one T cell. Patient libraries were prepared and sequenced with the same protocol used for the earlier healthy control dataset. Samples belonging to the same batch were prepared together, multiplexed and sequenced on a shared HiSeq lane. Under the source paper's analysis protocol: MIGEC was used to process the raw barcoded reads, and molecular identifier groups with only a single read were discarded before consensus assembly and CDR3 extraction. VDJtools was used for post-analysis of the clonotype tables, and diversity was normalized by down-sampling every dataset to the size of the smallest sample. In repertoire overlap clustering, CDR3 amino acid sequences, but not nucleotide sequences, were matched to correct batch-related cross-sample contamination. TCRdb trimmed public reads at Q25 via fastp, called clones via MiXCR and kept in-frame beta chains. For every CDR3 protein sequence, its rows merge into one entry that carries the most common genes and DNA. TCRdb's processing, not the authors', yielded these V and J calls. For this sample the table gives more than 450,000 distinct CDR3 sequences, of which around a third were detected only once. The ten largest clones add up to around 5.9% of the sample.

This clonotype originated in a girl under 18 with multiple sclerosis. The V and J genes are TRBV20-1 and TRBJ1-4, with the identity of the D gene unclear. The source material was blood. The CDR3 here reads CSARDVGKVDEKLFF. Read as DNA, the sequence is TGCAGTGCTAGAGATGTGGGGAAGGTTGATGAAAAACTGTTTTTT.